The table lists the clone carrying this T cell receptor beta chain with a count of one. Under the authors' procedure: From reference gene primer amplification, estimates of nucleated cell counts were derived. The table came from immunoSEQ multiplex PCR; TCRdb's copy has only in-frame clones and leaves some out. For V, J and clone size, that table is used; D and trimming come from the DNA. The profile covers fewer than 200,000 clones, with 70% to 85% appearing a single time and roughly 5.2% taken by the ten largest. This specimen belongs to a study of blood T cell repertoires in COVID-19. This CDR3 region has 15 residues. Unmatched junction bases numbered 7, after V lost 6 bases and J lost 1 base. CDR1 and CDR2 from the germline V gene are MDHEN and SYDVKM. Study members were between about 18 and 90 years old and lived in around 24 US regions. Self-reported history from a screening survey and questionnaire set each donor's cohort.

The sequencing input was PBMCs or T cells enriched from blood (not recorded which). The sequence was collected from a woman aged 60-75 years with acute COVID-19. V usage is TRBV28 and J usage is TRBJ2-7; 9 bases line up with TRBD2. The CDR3 sequence: CASSSRGGESYEQYV. The CDR3 bases are TGTGCCAGCAGCTCCCGCGGGGGGGAATCCTACGAGCAGTACGTC.